This T cell receptor (beta chain) was recorded in a study of post-analysis software for immune sequencing data. Study overall: Courses of disease covered relapsing-remitting, secondary progressive and progressive-relapsing multiple sclerosis. General study findings and limits: Normalized Chao1 diversity in multiple sclerosis patients fell significantly below that of controls. There were four or five TRBV segments more frequent in patients than controls, and TRBV5-6, TRBV5-1 and TRBV20-1 were among them. Strong same-batch co-clustering of samples appeared with F measure clustering.

The V and J ends lost 3 bases and 2 bases respectively, with 9 bases between them. Germline lookup yields CDR1 SQVTM and CDR2 ANQGSEA. The CDR3 runs to 13 residues. Tagging with unique molecular identifiers was a feature of the TCR beta cDNA libraries. Each sample of roughly 0.9 to 11 million input T cells yielded roughly 0.5 million cDNA molecules, so each molecule approximated one T cell. TCRdb processed the PCR reads anew with MiXCR; each CDR3 protein has one entry. Of 550,000 to 700,000 distinct CDR3 sequences listed, 40% to 50% were seen once; the top ten hold about 1.5%. With respect to this clonotype: Its antigen is unknown.

The sequenced material came from blood. The chain joins TRBV29-1 to TRBJ2-3; the D gene could be TRBD1 or TRBD2 (5 bases each). The clonotype was recovered from a girl aged 10-17 years with multiple sclerosis. The CDR3 nucleotides are TGCAGCGTTGAGGGGGTCCACACAGATACGCAGTATTTT. The encoded protein is CSVEGVHTDTQYF.